The 28 T cell receptor beta chains below come from one sample, sequenced in a study of blood T cell repertoires in COVID-19. Assay: immunoSEQ multiplex PCR; the TCRdb copy retains only in-frame clones and omits some. The repertoire holds nearly 250,000 clones, with approximately 90% as singletons. The sequencing input was PBMCs or T cells enriched from blood (not recorded which). The source is a man over 45 who had been exposed to COVID-19.

This chain connects TRBV28 to TRBJ1-2, with D possibly TRBD1 on 6 matching bases. Per the germline V gene, CDR1 is MDHEN and CDR2 is SYDVKM. Trimming took 9 bases from V and 8 from J, leaving 22 bases between them. This CDR3 is 14 amino acids long. CDR3 nucleotides: TGTGCCAGTTCAAGGGGTGGGGAAGGACAGGGCTACACCTTC. Translating gives CASSRGGEGQGYTF.

V usage is TRBV10-3 and J usage is TRBJ1-3; the D is unclear. The CDR3 is 13 amino acids. Per germline, CDR1 ENHRY and CDR2 SYGVKD. Trimming removed 10 bases from V and 4 bases from J, with 14 bases in between. CDR3 sequence (DNA): TGTGCCAGTGCGGGTCAGAGGGGAAACACCATATATTTT. Translating gives CASAGQRGNTIYF.

A remark on this clone: This CDR3 is also generated by other DNA sequences in the sample. The V and J genes are TRBV18 and TRBJ1-6, with 10 nucleotides matching TRBD1. The CDR3 is 14 residues long. V shed 6 bases and J 8 bases; nucleotides not matched to a gene: 4. From germline, CDR1 is KGHSH and CDR2 LQKENI. CDR3 sequence reads: CASSLGQGDSPLHF. The CDR3, as DNA: TGTGCCAGCTCGCTAGGACAGGGGGATTCACCCCTCCACTTT. Full variable domain (remainder filled in from reference TRBV18 and TRBJ1-6): NAGVMQNPRHLVRRRGQEARLRCSPMKGHSHVYWYRQLPEEGLKFMVYLQKENIIDESGMPKERFSAEFPKEGPSILRIQQVVRGDSAAYFCASSLGQGDSPLHFGNGTRLTVT.

The chain joins TRBV3-1 (or the pseudogene TRBV3-2) to TRBJ2-7; D may be TRBD2 (5 bases). Trimming took 2 bases from V and 0 from J, leaving 14 bases between them. The CDR3 loop spans 16 amino acids. Germline CDR1 LGHDT, CDR2 YNNKEL (reference sequence). CDR3 loop: CASSQSFGGNSYEQYF. For the CDR3, the DNA is TGTGCCAGCAGCCAAAGTTTCGGAGGCAACTCCTACGAGCAGTACTTC.

V usage is TRBV5-1 and J usage is TRBJ1-1; TRBD1 agrees at 9 bases. The CDR3 has 15 residues. Germline V lookup: CDR1 SGHRS, CDR2 YFSETQ. V was clipped by 5 bases and J by 4 bases; unmatched bases: 9. CDR3 region: CASRPPGTGSTEAFF. In DNA form, the CDR3 reads TGCGCCAGCAGGCCACCTGGGACAGGGTCCACTGAAGCTTTCTTT.

This chain joins TRBV2 and TRBJ1-5; TRBD1 matches at 8 bases. V was pared by 5 bases and J by 4 bases, with 7 bases of the junction left unmatched. The CDR3 runs 15 residues. Germline V CDR1 and CDR2: SNHLY, FYNNEI. The CDR3: CASSSWWTGNQPQHF. The CDR3 DNA follows: TGTGCCAGCAGTAGTTGGTGGACAGGGAATCAGCCCCAGCATTTT.

This clone was observed a single time. This chain connects TRBV5-4 to TRBJ2-2, with a weak D call TRBD1 (7 bases). The CDR3 is 15 residues long. The ends were cut back, 2 bases at V and 7 bases at J, with 15 bases in the middle. Germline CDR1 SGHNT, CDR2 YYREEE (reference sequence). CDR3 DNA: TGTGCCAGCAGCTTCGATCAGGGGGGAATCGGGGAGCTGTTTTTT. Translation gives CASSFDQGGIGELFF.

This chain connects TRBV28 to TRBJ2-3; 10 bases fit TRBD2. CDR3 length: 12 residues. Germline assignment: CDR1 MDHEN and CDR2 SYDVKM. The CDR3, as DNA: TGTGGAACTAGCGGGGCCGGGGATACGCAGTATTTT. Translated: CGTSGAGDTQYF.

The chain combines TRBV9 with TRBJ1-2, with D possibly matching TRBD1 (6 bases). From germline, CDR1 is SGDLS and CDR2 YYNGEE. Trimming pared 0 bases from V and 4 bases from J, leaving 13 bases between. This CDR3 has 15 residues. Here the CDR3 reads CASSVGPPRGYGYTF. The DNA of the CDR3 is TGTGCCAGCAGCGTAGGACCTCCCAGGGGCTATGGCTACACCTTC.

The gene calls are TRBV7-2 and TRBJ1-2, with 12 bases that match TRBD1. Germline V gives CDR1 SGHTA, CDR2 FQGNSA. The CDR3 is made up of 15 amino acids. The trim removed 5 bases at V and 6 bases at J, leaving 7 bases unmatched. CDR3 amino acids: CASSPRGQGAHGYTF. The CDR3 coding sequence is TGTGCCAGCAGCCCCCGGGGACAGGGGGCCCATGGCTACACCTTC.

This chain connects TRBV7-2 to TRBJ2-7; 15 positions match TRBD2. After removal of 4 bases from V and 3 bases from J, the junction contained 4 bases not matched to a gene. The CDR3 runs to 16 residues. Germline V gene sequence: CDR1 SGHTA, CDR2 FQGNSA. CDR3 residues: CASSYGTSGGNYEQYF. CDR3 nucleotide sequence: TGTGCCAGCAGCTATGGGACTAGCGGGGGGAACTACGAGCAGTACTTC. The full variable domain, in which reference TRBV7-2 and TRBJ2-7 provide the parts outside the CDR3, is GAGVSQSPSNKVTEKGKDVELRCDPISGHTALYWYRQSLGQGLEFLIYFQGNSAPDKSGLPSDRFSAERTGGSVSTLTIQRTQQEDSAVYLCASSYGTSGGNYEQYFGPGTRLTVT.

The table lists this clone with a count of one. For the CDR3, the DNA is TGTGCCAGCAGTAAAGGACAGGGAACGCTTCCGACTAACTATGGCTACACCTTC. This gives the protein CASSKGQGTLPTNYGYTF. The chain links TRBV14 to TRBJ1-2; 8 bases line up with TRBD1. Germline values: CDR1 SGHDN, CDR2 FVKESK. There are 18 residues in the CDR3. Trimming removed 6 bases from V and 0 bases from J; junction bases left unmatched: 15.

The rearrangement joins TRBV10-3 to TRBJ1-3, with a possible D match to TRBD1 (5 bases). Germline values: CDR1 ENHRY, CDR2 SYGVKD. There are 15 residues in the CDR3. V lost 0 bases, J lost 4 bases, and 10 bases lay in between. CDR3 bases: TGTGCCATCAGTGAGTCTGGGGGGGAAGGAAACACCATATATTTT. Its translation: CAISESGGEGNTIYF.

This sequence joins TRBV7-9 and TRBJ2-1, with a weak D call TRBD2 (5 bases). The CDR3 contains 15 residues. Germline loops: CDR1 SEHNR, CDR2 FQNEAQ (reference sequence). The V end was cut by 3 bases, the J end by 8 bases, with 17 bases between. The CDR3 sequence: CASSFSRAERHEQFF. In DNA, the CDR3 is TGTGCCAGCAGCTTCAGCCGGGCGGAGCGGCATGAGCAGTTCTTC.

The chain links TRBV6-5 to TRBJ1-2; 7 positions agree with TRBD1. Germline trimming cut 10 bases from V and 10 bases from J; bases unmatched to any gene: 15. This CDR3 is 13 amino acids long. Germline CDR1 and CDR2: MNHEY and SVGAGI. The chain's CDR3 is CATCPTGVWDYTF. Here the CDR3 DNA reads TGTGCCACTTGCCCAACAGGGGTTTGGGACTACACCTTC.

The chain uses TRBV5-5 and TRBJ2-1; a possible D gene is TRBD1 (6 bases). From germline, CDR1 is SGHKS and CDR2 YYEKEE (reference sequence). Deletions cut 1 base from V and 8 bases from J, with 16 bases between. The CDR3 contains 15 residues. This chain's CDR3 is CASSLSPQPGDEQFF. The CDR3 coding sequence is TGTGCCAGCAGCTTGAGTCCCCAGCCAGGGGATGAGCAGTTCTTC.

The rearrangement uses TRBV15 and TRBJ2-5; the match to TRBD2 covers 15 bases. Germline trimming cut 3 bases from V and 2 bases from J; bases unmatched to any gene: 7. This CDR3 spans 18 amino acids. The germline V gene encodes CDR1 LNHNV and CDR2 YYDKDF (reference sequence). The CDR3 loop reads CATSRTGLAGGRQETQYF. CDR3 DNA: TGTGCCACCAGCAGGACAGGACTAGCGGGGGGGCGGCAAGAGACCCAGTACTTC. The full variable domain, completed using reference TRBV15 and TRBJ2-5, is DAMVIQNPRYQVTQFGKPVTLSCSQTLNHNVMYWYQQKSSQAPKLLFHYYDKDFNNEADTPDNFQSRRPNTSFCFLDIRSPGLGDTAMYLCATSRTGLAGGRQETQYFGPGTRLLVL.

The chain employs TRBV28 and TRBJ2-3; D might be TRBD1 (6 bases). CDR1 is MDHEN and CDR2 is SYDVKM in the germline V gene. V lost 6 bases and J lost 1, with 11 bases in between. There are 14 residues in the CDR3. As DNA, the CDR3 is TGTGCCAGCAGCCCGGGACACCGCACAGATACGCAGTATTTT. Translating it yields CASSPGHRTDTQYF. The variable domain in full, with the rest retrieved from reference TRBV28 and TRBJ2-3, is DVKVTQSSRYLVKRTGEKVFLECVQDMDHENMFWYRQDPGLGLRLIYFSYDVKMKEKGDIPEGYSVSREKKERFSLILESASTNQTSMYLCASSPGHRTDTQYFGPGTRLTVL.

J is TRBJ1-1 and V is TRBV7-3; D ambiguous. Germline assignment: CDR1 SGHTA and CDR2 FQGTGA. This CDR3 contains 19 residues. V lost 3 bases, J lost 0 bases, and 23 bases lay in between. CDR3 bases: TGTGCCAGCAGCTTCCTACGTGGAGGCAGACCCCTGATGAACACTGAAGCTTTCTTT. It translates to CASSFLRGGRPLMNTEAFF.

Here the CDR3 reads CASSLDRRGIRHF. As DNA, the CDR3 is TGTGCCAGCAGCTTAGATCGAAGGGGAATCCGGCATTTT. The chain carries TRBV11-2 and TRBJ1-5; D might be TRBD1 (5 bases). The CDR3 has 13 amino acids. V was pared by 0 bases and J by 15 bases, with 15 bases between. CDR1 is SGHAT, CDR2 FQNNGV, per germline.

This chain uses TRBV20-1 with TRBJ1-5; TRBD1 is a possible D gene (5 bases). Germline V gene data show CDR1 as DFQATT and CDR2 as SNEGSKA (reference sequence). V was cut by 6 bases and J by 0 bases, with 9 bases left in between. The CDR3 is 13 residues long. Here the CDR3 DNA reads TGCAGTGCCAGTGACAGTAGCAATCAGCCCCAGCATTTT. It encodes CSASDSSNQPQHF.

CDR3 bases: TGCAGCGTAACCGAGGGACACCCCTCTGGAAACACCATATATTTT. Its protein product is CSVTEGHPSGNTIYF. This chain uses TRBV29-1 with TRBJ1-3, with TRBD1 as a possible D gene (6 bases). From germline, CDR1 is SQVTM and CDR2 ANQGSEA. Trimming removed 6 bases from V and 0 bases from J, with 15 bases in between. The CDR3 is 15 amino acids.

This chain connects TRBV7-3 to TRBJ2-2, with no clear D. Deletions cut 2 bases from V and 7 bases from J, with 14 bases between. This CDR3 region has 15 residues. Germline lookup yields CDR1 SGHTA and CDR2 FQGTGA. The CDR3 DNA reads TGTGCCAGCAGCTTACTACCTAGATCCGGCGGGGAGCTGTTTTTT. This encodes CASSLLPRSGGELFF.

The chain has TRBV19 and TRBJ1-2, with D perhaps TRBD1 (5 bases). This CDR3 has 14 amino acids. Trimming took off 5 bases at V and 4 bases at J, with 14 bases between the two ends. Germline V gene data show CDR1 as LNHDA and CDR2 as SQIVND (reference sequence). The DNA of the CDR3 is TGTGCCAGTAGTGTTGACAGATCAGTCTATGGCTACACCTTC. This translates into CASSVDRSVYGYTF.

This clone was recorded only once. This chain joins TRBV4-1 and TRBJ1-1, with 8 nucleotides matching TRBD1. The germline gives CDR1 MGHRA, CDR2 YSYEKL. The CDR3 has 17 residues. The J segment lost 4 bases and the V segment lost 1 base, leaving 11 bases of the junction unmatched. CDR3 loop: CASSQGGGTGWGTEAFF. The CDR3 bases are TGCGCCAGCAGCCAAGGCGGAGGGACAGGATGGGGCACTGAAGCTTTCTTT.

The chain combines TRBV19 with TRBJ1-1, with 7 bases matching TRBD1. J lost 5 bases, V lost 5 bases, and 8 bases had no gene match. The CDR3 is 14 residues long. The V gene's germline CDR1 is LNHDA and CDR2 SQIVND (reference sequence). The CDR3 DNA follows: TGTGCCAGTAGTTCAGGACAGGCGGGAACTGAAGCTTTCTTT. It is translated as CASSSGQAGTEAFF. The whole variable domain, remainder taken from reference TRBV19 and TRBJ1-1, is DGGITQSPKYLFRKEGQNVTLSCEQNLNHDAMYWYRQDPGQGLRLIYYSQIVNDFQKGDIAEGYSVSREKKESFPLTVTSAQKNPTAFYLCASSSGQAGTEAFFGQGTRLTVV.

This clone turned up a few times. The chain has TRBV5-4 and TRBJ1-6; TRBD1 matches 7 bases. Germline CDR1 is SGHNT and CDR2 is YYREEE (reference sequence). The J segment lost 7 bases and the V segment lost 4 bases, leaving 5 bases of the junction unmatched. The CDR3 has 14 residues. The CDR3 loop is CASSLRDSNSPLHF. The CDR3 DNA reads as TGTGCCAGCAGCCTTCGGGACAGCAATTCACCCCTCCACTTT.

The chain is built from TRBV2 and TRBJ1-5; tentative D call: TRBD1 (6 bases). Germline-derived CDR1 and CDR2 are SNHLY and FYNNEI. The CDR3 sequence is 13 residues long. The V and J ends lost 6 bases and 6 bases respectively, with 12 bases between them. CDR3 DNA: TGTGCCAGCAGGGCGGACAGCGGTCAGCCCCAGCATTTT. Its protein is CASRADSGQPQHF. The full variable domain, in which reference TRBV2 and TRBJ1-5 provide the parts outside the CDR3, is EPEVTQTPSHQVTQMGQEVILRCVPISNHLYFYWYRQILGQKVEFLVSFYNNEISEKSEIFDDQFSVERPDGSNFTLKIRSTKLEDSAMYFCASRADSGQPQHFGDGTRLSIL.